These 20 T cell receptor beta chains were all obtained from the same sample, sequenced in a study of blood T cell repertoires in COVID-19. Method: immunoSEQ multiplex PCR; TCRdb's copy keeps in-frame clones and lacks some. The sample consists of some 270,000 clones, around 83% of them appearing once. Sequencing was done on a sample of peripheral blood. These receptors all come from a woman aged 40 to 50 who had recovered from COVID-19.

The CDR3 DNA is TGTGCCAGTAGAGGGACAGGCAATTCACCCCTCCACTTT. This sequence encodes CASRGTGNSPLHF. The V gene is TRBV19, the J gene TRBJ1-6; 8 bases are a match to TRBD1. CDR3 length equals 13 residues. After removal of 6 bases from V and 7 bases from J, the junction contained 2 bases not matched to a gene. Per the germline V gene, CDR1 is LNHDA and CDR2 is SQIVND (reference sequence).

This rearrangement joins TRBV4-1 to TRBJ2-5, with 9 bases matching TRBD1. The CDR3 loop spans 15 amino acids. Germline V gene data show CDR1 as MGHRA and CDR2 as YSYEKL. V was pared by 3 bases and J by 5 bases, with 7 bases of the junction left unmatched. CDR3 sequence: CASSHVWDRVETQYF. The DNA for the CDR3 is TGCGCCAGCAGCCACGTCTGGGACAGGGTTGAGACCCAGTACTTC.

The rearrangement links TRBV4-1 to TRBJ2-5; D is uncertain. The CDR3 sequence is 16 residues long. The ends were cut back, 3 bases at V and 1 base at J, with 15 bases in the middle. Germline loops: CDR1 MGHRA, CDR2 YSYEKL. CDR3 sequence reads: CASSQALQVIQETQYF. CDR3 DNA: TGCGCCAGCAGCCAGGCTTTGCAGGTGATCCAAGAGACCCAGTACTTC.

This sequence joins TRBV5-1 and TRBJ1-1; TRBD1 matches at 7 bases. Germline values: CDR1 SGHRS, CDR2 YFSETQ. V was clipped by 4 bases and J by 10 bases; unmatched bases: 16. This CDR3 comprises 15 residues. CDR3 nucleotide sequence: TGCGCCAGCAGCCTTACCGGGACAGCCGACGCGCGAGCTTTCTTT. This encodes CASSLTGTADARAFF.

V is TRBV10-2 and J is TRBJ2-3, with 7 nucleotides matching TRBD1. CDR1 is WSHSY and CDR2 is SAAADI in the germline V gene. The CDR3 contains 13 residues. V trimming: 8 bases; J trimming: 5 bases; junction bases outside the gene matches: 7. The CDR3 region is CASEGAREDTQYF. DNA for the CDR3: TGCGCCAGCGAGGGGGCGAGGGAAGATACGCAGTATTTT.

V and J are TRBV28 and TRBJ1-4, with a weak D call TRBD1 (6 bases). CDR1 and CDR2 from the germline V gene are MDHEN and SYDVKM. CDR3 size: 12 residues. V was clipped by 6 bases and J by 13 bases, with 15 bases between them. The DNA of the CDR3 is TGTGCCAGCAGCCCTAGTGGGGGGGCACTGTTTTTT. This encodes CASSPSGGALFF.

The chain links TRBV7-6 to TRBJ2-1, with 13 positions matching TRBD2. There are 16 residues in the CDR3. The germline V gene has CDR1 SGHVS and CDR2 FNYEAQ. V dropped 5 bases and J dropped 8; count of bases not matched to a gene: 9. Here the CDR3 reads CASSLLAGGPFDEQFF. CDR3 coding DNA: TGTGCCAGCAGCCTACTAGCGGGGGGGCCGTTCGATGAGCAGTTCTTC. The full variable domain, completed using reference TRBV7-6 and TRBJ2-1, is GAGVSQSPRYKVTKRGQDVALRCDPISGHVSLYWYRQALGQGPEFLTYFNYEAQQDKSGLPNDRFSAERPEGSISTLTIQRTEQRDSAMYRCASSLLAGGPFDEQFFGPGTRLTVL.

The chain is built from TRBV2 and TRBJ2-3; possibly TRBD2 for D (6 bases). Germline V gene lookup returns CDR1 SNHLY and CDR2 FYNNEI. V was pared by 10 bases and J by 4 bases, with 24 bases between. The CDR3 length is 16 residues. The DNA for the CDR3 is TGTGCCACCTCCGGGACTCCCGGGACGGGAGCAGATACGCAGTATTTT. It codes for CATSGTPGTGADTQYF.

This chain links TRBV4-1 with TRBJ2-1; 9 nucleotides align to TRBD2. The CDR3 loop spans 18 amino acids. Germline-derived CDR1 and CDR2 are MGHRA and YSYEKL. V was pared by 1 base and J by 0 bases, with 7 bases of the junction left unmatched. The CDR3 is CASSQGLLRGGSYNEQFF. In DNA form, the CDR3 reads TGCGCCAGCAGCCAAGGGTTATTGCGGGGGGGCTCCTACAATGAGCAGTTCTTC.

This clone was picked up one time. This chain links TRBV10-2 with TRBJ1-1; D gene unclear. The CDR3 length is 12 residues. V lost 8 bases to trimming and J lost 1 base, with 8 bases between them. Germline CDR1 and CDR2: WSHSY and SAAADI. The CDR3 DNA is TGCGCCAGCGCCCGGGGGAACACTGAAGCTTTCTTT. Amino acid sequence: CASARGNTEAFF.

The chain is built from TRBV28 and TRBJ2-5, with D perhaps TRBD2 (5 bases). The germline CDR1 and CDR2 sequences are MDHEN and SYDVKM. V lost 5 bases and J lost 3, with 13 bases in between. This CDR3 has 14 residues. The chain's CDR3 is CASSKLGGEETQYF. CDR3 DNA sequence: TGTGCCAGCAGTAAACTAGGTGGAGAAGAGACCCAGTACTTC.

The V and J genes are TRBV28 and TRBJ1-5, with a possible D match to TRBD1 (5 bases). V lost 2 bases and J 6 bases, leaving 5 bases between the germline ends. The germline CDR1 and CDR2 sequences are MDHEN and SYDVKM. This CDR3 has 12 amino acids. CDR3 bases: TGTGCCAGCAGTTTACAGGGTCAGCCCCAGCATTTT. Encoded protein: CASSLQGQPQHF.

CDR3 DNA: TGTGCCAGCAGCTTATCCCCAAATCAGCCCCAGCATTTT. It encodes CASSLSPNQPQHF. The chain joins TRBV11-3 to TRBJ1-5; D unresolved. The germline CDR1 and CDR2 sequences are SGHNT and YENEEA. V was pared by 2 bases and J by 4 bases, with 6 bases between. The CDR3 consists of 13 residues.

The chain links TRBV10-3 to TRBJ2-3, with D unresolved. V lost 4 bases and J lost 4, with 6 bases in between. Germline values: CDR1 ENHRY, CDR2 SYGVKD. CDR3 length: 12 amino acids. This chain's CDR3 is CAISGRADTQYF. For the CDR3, the DNA is TGTGCCATCAGTGGACGGGCAGATACGCAGTATTTT.

J is TRBJ1-2 and V is TRBV27; 10 bases are a match to TRBD1. Trimming cost V 6 bases and J 3 bases; bases outside gene matches: 7. Per the germline V gene, CDR1 is MNHEY and CDR2 is SMNVEV (reference sequence). This CDR3 contains 15 residues. CDR3 in amino acids: CASRGLGTGDYGYTF. CDR3 nucleotides: TGTGCCAGCAGAGGCCTCGGGACAGGGGACTATGGCTACACCTTC.

The V call is TRBV2, the J call TRBJ1-3, with TRBD1 as a possible D gene (6 bases). Between the trimmed V and J ends, which lost 2 bases and 1 base, there was a span of 21 bases. CDR3 length: 19 amino acids. Germline-derived CDR1 and CDR2 are SNHLY and FYNNEI. CDR3 bases: TGTGCCAGCAGTGAATCGGGGAGAGGACAGAGATTTTCTGGAAACACCATATATTTT. Translating gives CASSESGRGQRFSGNTIYF.

The chain joins TRBV5-5 to TRBJ2-7, with 7 positions matching TRBD1. The CDR3 contains 15 residues. Germline lookup yields CDR1 SGHKS and CDR2 YYEKEE (reference sequence). Trimming took 3 bases from V and 5 from J; bases not matched to a gene: 11. This CDR3 is CASSSRQGRGDEQYF. In nucleotides, the CDR3 is TGTGCCAGCAGCTCAAGACAGGGTCGAGGAGACGAGCAGTACTTC.

The J gene is TRBJ1-2, the V gene TRBV29-1; TRBD1 matches at 8 bases. This CDR3 region has 13 residues. The germline V gene has CDR1 SQVTM and CDR2 ANQGSEA. J lost 4 bases, V lost 5 bases, and 6 bases had no gene match. CDR3: CSVRNRGSYGYTF. The DNA for the CDR3 is TGCAGCGTTCGGAACAGGGGGTCCTATGGCTACACCTTC.

The DNA for the CDR3 is TGTGCCAGCAGCAGCCCAGGGGGCCCACCCACCGGGGAGCTGTTTTTT. This gives the protein CASSSPGGPPTGELFF. The V and J genes are TRBV7-2 and TRBJ2-2; the match to TRBD1 covers 8 bases. The CDR3 sequence is 16 residues long. Germline CDR1 reads SGHTA; CDR2 reads FQGNSA. V shed 5 bases and J 4 bases; nucleotides not matched to a gene: 9. The whole variable domain, filled in from reference TRBV7-2 and TRBJ2-2, reads GAGVSQSPSNKVTEKGKDVELRCDPISGHTALYWYRQSLGQGLEFLIYFQGNSAPDKSGLPSDRFSAERTGGSVSTLTIQRTQQEDSAVYLCASSSPGGPPTGELFFGEGSRLTVL.

This rearrangement joins TRBV5-1 to TRBJ2-1; 12 bases line up with TRBD1. Germline V gene data show CDR1 as SGHRS and CDR2 as YFSETQ. After removal of 5 bases from V and 7 bases from J, the junction contained 7 bases not matched to a gene. This CDR3 is 15 amino acids long. DNA of the CDR3: TGCGCCAGCAGTTTGCCGGGACAGGGGGCGAATGAGCAGTTCTTC. Encoded protein: CASSLPGQGANEQFF.